Listed below are T cell receptor beta chains from one sample, sequenced in a study of blood T cell repertoires in COVID-19. Some clones are missing from TCRdb's copy, which holds only in-frame ones; the method was immunoSEQ multiplex PCR. The sample has under 450,000 clones; 80% to 85% are singletons. Sample: PBMCs or T cells enriched from blood (not recorded which). These TCRs come from a woman in her forties or fifties who had recovered from COVID-19. CDR3s include the opening cysteine and the closing phenylalanine or tryptophan. A D gene is named only where the DNA matches it firmly. Expanded clones get a size class; other rows say once, few or many, or leave the size out.

d_gene,j_gene,v_gene,abundance,CDR3nt,CDR3aa
TRBD1,TRBJ2-2,TRBV23-1,-,TGCGCCAGCAGTCAATCTGCGAGACAGGGGAACACCGGGGAGCTGTTTTTT,CASSQSARQGNTGELFF
TRBD1,TRBJ1-1,TRBV30,-,TGTGCCTGGTCTGGTTTGTTCGCAGGGGGCACTGAAGCTTTCTTT,CAWSGLFAGGTEAFF
-,TRBJ1-5,TRBV19,few,TGTGCCAGTAGTATAGGGGAGGGTCGGCAGCCCCAGCATTTT,CASSIGEGRQPQHF
TRBD1,TRBJ1-5,TRBV7-8,-,TGTGCCAGCAGCCAAGGAGACAGGGGTCGTCAGCCCCAGCATTTT,CASSQGDRGRQPQHF
TRBD1,TRBJ2-7,TRBV14,-,TGTGCCAGCAGCCGTCAGGTAGGGGGCAGCTACGAGCAGTACTTC,CASSRQVGGSYEQYF
TRBD1,TRBJ1-1,TRBV29-1,-,TGCAGCGTTGCTGGAGGACAGGGGCTTATGAACACTGAAGCTTTCTTT,CSVAGGQGLMNTEAFF
-,TRBJ1-1,TRBV5-6,-,TGTGCCAGCACCTCGGCAGGGATTAATGAAGCTTTCTTT,CASTSAGINEAFF
-,TRBJ2-3,TRBV6-5,-,TGTGCCAGCAGAACACAGGGTACAGATACGCAGTATTTT,CASRTQGTDTQYF
TRBD2,TRBJ2-1,TRBV10-3,once,TGTGCCATCAGTGAGTCGAAGGGTAGAGCTAGCGGGAGGGCCTTGGAGCAGTTCTTC,CAISESKGRASGRALEQFF
TRBD1,TRBJ1-1,TRBV9,-,TGTGCCAGCAGCGACAGCCGGGACAGGGTGCTCACGAACACTGAAGCTTTCTTT,CASSDSRDRVLTNTEAFF
TRBD1,TRBJ2-4,TRBV19,-,TGTGCCAGTAGTACGACAGGGTCTCGTCGTTTAAACATTCAGTACTTC,CASSTTGSRRLNIQYF
TRBD1,TRBJ2-1,TRBV7-8,-,TGTGCCAGCAGCTTAGGATTAGGGACAGGGGGCTACGGAGAGCAGTTCTTC,CASSLGLGTGGYGEQFF
-,TRBJ2-1,TRBV9,-,TGTGCCAGCAGCGTAGGACTAGGGAGCTCCTACAATGAGCAGTTCTTC,CASSVGLGSSYNEQFF
TRBD1,TRBJ1-2,TRBV7-8,-,TGTGCCAGCAGCTCGGGACAGCTCTATGGCTACACCTTC,CASSSGQLYGYTF
TRBD2,TRBJ2-5,TRBV5-1,-,TGCGCCAGCAGCCTCAATGGACTAGCGGGAGTGGAGACCCAGTACTTC,CASSLNGLAGVETQYF
TRBD2,TRBJ2-1,TRBV7-9,once,TGTGCCAGCAGCTCCCCGTCCGCGGGGGTTACAAATGAGCAGTTCTTC,CASSSPSAGVTNEQFF
-,TRBJ1-2,TRBV7-2,-,TGTGCCAGCAGTCCGACATTTAACTATGGCTACACCTTC,CASSPTFNYGYTF
TRBD2,TRBJ2-1,TRBV6-2/TRBV6-3,-,TGTGCCAGCAGCCACCCCGGGACTAGCATAAATGAGCAGTTCTTC,CASSHPGTSINEQFF
TRBD1,TRBJ1-2,TRBV7-2,-,TGTGCCAGCAGCCCTCTTGGGGACAGTACTTATGGCTACACCTTC,CASSPLGDSTYGYTF
TRBD1,TRBJ2-5,TRBV6-5,-,TGTGCCAGCAGGGACAGGGCGGTAGAGACCCAGTACTTC,CASRDRAVETQYF
-,TRBJ2-3,TRBV5-6,once,TGTGCCAGCAGCTTGCGGTTTTCCTCTAGCACAGATACGCAGTATTTT,CASSLRFSSSTDTQYF
-,TRBJ2-2,TRBV6-2/TRBV6-3,-,TGTGCCAGCAGTTCGGGGTCGAACACCGGGGAGCTGTTTTTT,CASSSGSNTGELFF